This TCR beta chain was documented in a study of cytomegalovirus exposure and HLA in healthy donors. 60 Vbeta and 13 Jbeta primers were used in PCR. TCRdb's copy holds only in-frame clones and misses some; the assay was immunoSEQ multiplex PCR. This sample yields about 200,000 clones, of which roughly 85% are seen a single time; under 3% belongs to the top ten. CDR1 and CDR2 (germline): MGHRA, YSYEKL. J lost 2 bases, V lost 2 bases, and 8 bases had no gene match. The CDR3 runs 17 residues. Material: PBMCs. The receptor was derived from a woman in her forties or fifties in good health and CMV-seronegative. This chain joins TRBV4-1 and TRBJ2-7, with 11 positions matching TRBD2. The CDR3 coding sequence is TGCGCCAGCAGCCAAACGCTTAGGACTAGCGGGCCCTACGAGCAGTACTTC. It translates to CASSQTLRTSGPYEQYF.